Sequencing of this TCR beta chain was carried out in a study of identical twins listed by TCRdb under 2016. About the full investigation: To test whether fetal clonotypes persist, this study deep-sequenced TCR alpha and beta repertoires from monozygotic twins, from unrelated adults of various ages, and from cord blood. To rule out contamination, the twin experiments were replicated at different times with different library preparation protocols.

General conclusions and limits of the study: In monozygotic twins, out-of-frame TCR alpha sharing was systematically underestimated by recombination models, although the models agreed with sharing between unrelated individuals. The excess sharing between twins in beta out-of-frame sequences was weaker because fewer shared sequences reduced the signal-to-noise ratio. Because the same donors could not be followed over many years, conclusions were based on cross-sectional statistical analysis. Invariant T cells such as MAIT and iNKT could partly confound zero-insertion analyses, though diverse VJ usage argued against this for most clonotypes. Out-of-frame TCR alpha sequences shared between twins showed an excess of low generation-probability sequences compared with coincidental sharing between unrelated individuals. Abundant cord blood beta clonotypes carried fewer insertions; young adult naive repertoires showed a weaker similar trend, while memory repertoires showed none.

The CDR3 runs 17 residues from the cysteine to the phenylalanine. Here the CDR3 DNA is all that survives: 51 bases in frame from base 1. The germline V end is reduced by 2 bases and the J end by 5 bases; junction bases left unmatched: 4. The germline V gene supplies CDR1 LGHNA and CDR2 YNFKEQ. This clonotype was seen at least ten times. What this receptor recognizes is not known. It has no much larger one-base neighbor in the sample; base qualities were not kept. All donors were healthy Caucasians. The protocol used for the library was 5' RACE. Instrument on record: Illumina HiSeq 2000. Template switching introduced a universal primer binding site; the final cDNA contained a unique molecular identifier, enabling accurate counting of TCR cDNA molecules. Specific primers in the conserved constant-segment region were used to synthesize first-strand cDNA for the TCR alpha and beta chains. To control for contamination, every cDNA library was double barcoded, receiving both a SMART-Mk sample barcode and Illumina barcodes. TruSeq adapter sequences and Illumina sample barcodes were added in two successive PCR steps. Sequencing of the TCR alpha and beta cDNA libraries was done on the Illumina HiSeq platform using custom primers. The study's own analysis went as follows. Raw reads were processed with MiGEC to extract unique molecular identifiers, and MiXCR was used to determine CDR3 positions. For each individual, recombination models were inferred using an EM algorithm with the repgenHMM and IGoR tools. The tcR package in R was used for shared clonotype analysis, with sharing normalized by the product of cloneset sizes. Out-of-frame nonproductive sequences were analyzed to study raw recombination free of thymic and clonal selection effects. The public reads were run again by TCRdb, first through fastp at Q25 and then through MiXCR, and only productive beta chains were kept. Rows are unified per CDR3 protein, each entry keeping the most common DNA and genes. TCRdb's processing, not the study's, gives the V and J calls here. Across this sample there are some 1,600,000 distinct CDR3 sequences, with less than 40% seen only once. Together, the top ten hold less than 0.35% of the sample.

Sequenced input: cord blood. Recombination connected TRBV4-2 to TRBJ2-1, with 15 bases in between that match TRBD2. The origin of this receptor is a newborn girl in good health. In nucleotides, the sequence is TGTGCCAGCAGCCAACGGACTAGCGGGGGGGAACACAATGAGCAGTTCTTC. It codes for CASSQRTSGGEHNEQFF.